These T cell receptor beta chains were read from a single sample in a study of T cells in localized non-small cell lung cancer. Method: immunoSEQ multiplex PCR; TCRdb's copy keeps in-frame clones and lacks some. This sample yields 20,000 to 25,000 clones, of which over 80% are seen a single time; 9% to 15% belongs to the top ten. The specimen was PBMCs, collected before any cancer treatment. The origin of the receptors is a man aged 40 to 75 with stage II squamous cell lung carcinoma. CDR3s include the opening cysteine and the closing phenylalanine or tryptophan. The D gene is left open where the match is weak. The listing skips clone size in some rows; elsewhere it reads once, few, many or a size class.

d_gene	v_gene	abundance	j_gene	CDR3nt	CDR3aa
TRBD1	TRBV30	.	TRBJ2-7	TGTGCCTGGAGGACAGGGTCAGGATCCGAGCAGTACTTC	CAWRTGSGSEQYF
TRBD2	TRBV19	once	TRBJ2-7	TGTGCCAGTAGCGAACAGCGGGGAGGATACGAGCAGTACTTC	CASSEQRGGYEQYF
.	TRBV9	few	TRBJ2-1	TGTGCCAGCAGCCGTGGGAGTAGCTCCTACAATGAGCAGTTCTTC	CASSRGSSSYNEQFF
.	TRBV19	.	TRBJ2-1	TGTGCCAGTAGTATAGAAGTGACGGGTTACAATGAGCAGTTCTTC	CASSIEVTGYNEQFF
TRBD1	TRBV5-1	.	TRBJ1-2	TGCGCCAGCAGCTTGGCCGGACAGGGAGGCTATGGCTACACCTTC	CASSLAGQGGYGYTF
TRBD1	TRBV7-9	.	TRBJ2-7	TGTGCCAGCAGCTTAGTAGGGGGCGACGAGCAGTACTTC	CASSLVGGDEQYF
.	TRBV27	.	TRBJ2-1	TGTGCCAGCAGTCCCTCGATGTACAATGAGCAGTTCTTC	CASSPSMYNEQFF
TRBD1	TRBV4-2	.	TRBJ1-5	TGTGCCAGCAGCCAAGGACAGGGTAGCAATCAGCCCCAGCATTTT	CASSQGQGSNQPQHF
TRBD1	TRBV25-1	.	TRBJ1-2	TGTGCCAGCAGGAAGACAGGGGCTAGTGGCTACACCTTC	CASRKTGASGYTF
TRBD1	TRBV7-6	.	TRBJ1-5	TGTGCCAGCAGCTTAACAGGGGCGATTAATCAGCCCCAGCATTTT	CASSLTGAINQPQHF
.	TRBV6-6	.	TRBJ1-5	TGTGCCAGCAGTTACTATTACAGGGATACGAACCAGCCCCAGCATTTT	CASSYYYRDTNQPQHF
.	TRBV2	.	TRBJ2-2	TGTGCCAGCAGTGAATGGGGTGGTGTAGGGGAGCTGTTTTTT	CASSEWGGVGELFF
.	TRBV6-5	.	TRBJ2-7	TGTGCCAGCAGCGTACGCCCCTACGAGCAGTACTTC	CASSVRPYEQYF
.	TRBV9	.	TRBJ1-2	TGTGCCAGCAGCCTGGCCGGGGTACCCTATGGCTACACCTTC	CASSLAGVPYGYTF
.	TRBV10-3	.	TRBJ2-1	TGTGCCATCAGTGATCCCCCTGAGCAGTTCTTC	CAISDPPEQFF
.	TRBV7-2	.	TRBJ1-1	TGTGCCAGCAGCATCAGGGCGAACACTGAAGCTTTCTTT	CASSIRANTEAFF
TRBD2	TRBV4-2	.	TRBJ2-1	TGTGCCAGCAGCCAAGATGTCGGACTAGCGGGGAATGAGCAGTTCTTC	CASSQDVGLAGNEQFF
.	TRBV1	.	TRBJ2-3	TGCACCAGCAGCCAAGAGGTTAGCTGGGATACGCAGTATTTT	CTSSQEVSWDTQYF
.	TRBV19	.	TRBJ2-5	TGTGCCAGTAGTATGTTAGCGGCCACGGAGACCCAGTACTTC	CASSMLAATETQYF
.	TRBV30	.	TRBJ1-3	TGTGCCTGGAGAACTGGAAACACCATATATTTT	CAWRTGNTIYF
.	TRBV6-1	few	TRBJ2-1	TGTGCCAGCAGTGAACCGAGAGAAGATCACAACAATGAGCAGTTCTTC	CASSEPREDHNNEQFF
.	TRBV19	.	TRBJ1-1	TGTGCCAGTAGTATGGGACAAGGACTTGAAGCTTTCTTT	CASSMGQGLEAFF
TRBD2	TRBV7-2	.	TRBJ2-7	TGTGCCAGCAGCTCGGGGGGGGCAGCGAACTCCTACGAGCAGTACTTC	CASSSGGAANSYEQYF
.	TRBV11-3	.	TRBJ2-3	TGTGCCAGCAGCCCCACTGTTCAGGGTTTGGCAGATACGCAGTATTTT	CASSPTVQGLADTQYF
.	TRBV7-9	.	TRBJ2-3	TGTGCCAGCAGCTTGGTCCCAGATACGCAGTATTTT	CASSLVPDTQYF
.	TRBV6-4	medium-sized	TRBJ2-3	TGTGCCAGCAGTGACTCGAGGGGGGGCGCAGATACGCAGTATTTT	CASSDSRGGADTQYF
TRBD1	TRBV5-1	few	TRBJ1-2	TGCGCCAGCAGCGTGACAGGGGATTATGGCTACACCTTC	CASSVTGDYGYTF
.	TRBV2	.	TRBJ2-7	TGTGCCAGCAGTGGGGACATTTCTACCTACGAGCAGTACTTC	CASSGDISTYEQYF
.	TRBV19	.	TRBJ1-2	TGTGCCAGTAGTATTGGAGCAGTTGGCTACACCTTC	CASSIGAVGYTF
.	TRBV6-1	.	TRBJ1-6	TGTGCCAGCAGGGCCGGGGAACTCCACTTT	CASRAGELHF
.	TRBV25-1	.	TRBJ1-4	TGTGCCAGCAGTGACCCCCCAACTAATGAAAAACTGTTTTTT	CASSDPPTNEKLFF
TRBD2	TRBV6-1	.	TRBJ2-2	TGTGCCAGTGGACTAGCAGGGAGAGCCGGGGAGCTGTTTTTT	CASGLAGRAGELFF
.	TRBV29-1	.	TRBJ1-2	TGCAGCGTTAAGTTACAGAGCAACTATGGCTACACCTTC	CSVKLQSNYGYTF
.	TRBV9	.	TRBJ1-2	TGTGCCAGCAGCTCCCGGTTGGGGAACTATGGCTACACCTTC	CASSSRLGNYGYTF
.	TRBV5-4	.	TRBJ2-5	TGTGCCAGCAGCTCGGCAAGGGAGACCCAGTACTTC	CASSSARETQYF
.	TRBV7-9	.	TRBJ1-2	TGTGCCAGCAGCCCCGAGGTGAGACAAACGGGCTATGGCTACACCTTC	CASSPEVRQTGYGYTF
.	TRBV4-1	.	TRBJ1-2	TGCGCCAGCCGCGCTGGGGGCGACTATGGCTACACCTTC	CASRAGGDYGYTF
.	TRBV6-6	.	TRBJ1-2	TGTGCCAGCAGTTACTCGAGGGGAGGTGGCTACACCTTC	CASSYSRGGGYTF
.	TRBV28	.	TRBJ1-1	TGTGCCAGCACACAGGTCGGGGTCACTGAAGCTTTCTTT	CASTQVGVTEAFF
.	TRBV19	.	TRBJ2-3	TGTGCCAGTAGTATTGGTCTCCCAGATACGCAGTATTTT	CASSIGLPDTQYF
.	TRBV19	.	TRBJ1-1	TGTGCCAGTAGTGTCCAGGGGACCTCAGAAGCTTTCTTT	CASSVQGTSEAFF
.	TRBV5-1	.	TRBJ1-1	TGCGCCAGCAGCTTGGAAGGGGACTCAGCGATTGAAGCTTTCTTT	CASSLEGDSAIEAFF
TRBD1	TRBV2	.	TRBJ1-2	TGTGCCAGCAGTGACGACAGGGGGCAAGGCTACACCTTC	CASSDDRGQGYTF
TRBD1	TRBV2	.	TRBJ2-3	TGTGCCAGCAGTATGCGACAGGGGACAGATACGCAGTATTTT	CASSMRQGTDTQYF
TRBD2	TRBV11-3	once	TRBJ2-1	TGTGCCAGCAGCTTAGACGGGGGGTGGACCTACAATGAGCAGTTCTTC	CASSLDGGWTYNEQFF
TRBD2	TRBV4-2	.	TRBJ2-2	TGTGCCAGCAGCCAAGGCGGGAGTCCCGGGGAGCTGTTTTTT	CASSQGGSPGELFF
TRBD2	TRBV5-1	.	TRBJ2-6	TGCGCCAGCAGCTTGGGGAGGGGTGGTGCGGGAGTAACCGGGGCCAACGTCCTGACTTTC	CASSLGRGGAGVTGANVLTF
.	TRBV7-9	.	TRBJ2-7	TGTGCCAGCAGCTTTGGGGCAGGGGTAGGGTACGAGCAGTACTTC	CASSFGAGVGYEQYF
.	TRBV11-3	few	TRBJ2-2	TGTGCCAGCAGCTCCCTGTTCACTTCGGAGCTGTTTTTT	CASSSLFTSELFF
.	TRBV28	.	TRBJ2-1	TGTGCCAGCAGTCCCCCTAGCATTAAGCAGTTCTTC	CASSPPSIKQFF